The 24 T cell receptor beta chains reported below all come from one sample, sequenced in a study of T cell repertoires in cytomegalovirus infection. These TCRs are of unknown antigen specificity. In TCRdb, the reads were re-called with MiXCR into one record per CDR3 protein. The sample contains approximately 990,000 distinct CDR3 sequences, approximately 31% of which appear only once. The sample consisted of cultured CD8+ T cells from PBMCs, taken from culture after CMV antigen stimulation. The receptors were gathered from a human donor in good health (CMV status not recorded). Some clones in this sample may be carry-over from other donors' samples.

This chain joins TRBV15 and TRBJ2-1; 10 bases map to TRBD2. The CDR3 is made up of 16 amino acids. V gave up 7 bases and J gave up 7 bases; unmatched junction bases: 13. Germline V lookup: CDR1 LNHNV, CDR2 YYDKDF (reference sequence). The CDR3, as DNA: TGTGCCACCACCACACCCAGAGCGGGGGGGTGGAATGAGCAGTTCTTC. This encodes CATTTPRAGGWNEQFF.

CDR3 sequence: CASWDREQETQYF. The CDR3 DNA reads as TGTGCCAGCTGGGACAGAGAACAAGAGACCCAGTACTTC. The chain couples TRBV7-9 to TRBJ2-5; 7 bases are a match to TRBD1. The trim removed 8 bases at V and 2 bases at J, leaving 5 bases unmatched. Germline loops: CDR1 SEHNR, CDR2 FQNEAQ (reference sequence). CDR3 length: 13 residues.

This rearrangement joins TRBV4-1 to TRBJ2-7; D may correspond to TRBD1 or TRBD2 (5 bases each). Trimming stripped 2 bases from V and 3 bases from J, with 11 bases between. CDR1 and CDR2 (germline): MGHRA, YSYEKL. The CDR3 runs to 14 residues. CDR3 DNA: TGCGCCAGCAGCCAAACCGGGACCTTCTACGAGCAGTACTTC. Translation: CASSQTGTFYEQYF.

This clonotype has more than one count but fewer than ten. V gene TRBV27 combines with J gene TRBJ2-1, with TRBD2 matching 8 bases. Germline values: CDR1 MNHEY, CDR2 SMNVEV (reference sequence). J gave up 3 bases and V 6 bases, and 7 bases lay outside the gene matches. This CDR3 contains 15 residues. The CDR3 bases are TGTGCCAGCAGAACCTCGGCGGGGGGCTACAATGAGCAGTTCTTC. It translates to CASRTSAGGYNEQFF.

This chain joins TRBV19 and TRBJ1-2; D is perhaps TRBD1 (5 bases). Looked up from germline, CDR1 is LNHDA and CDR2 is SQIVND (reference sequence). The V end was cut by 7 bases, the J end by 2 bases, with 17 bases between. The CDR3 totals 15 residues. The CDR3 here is CASTERQGVNYGYTF. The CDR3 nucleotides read TGTGCCAGTACCGAGAGGCAGGGTGTGAACTATGGCTACACCTTC.

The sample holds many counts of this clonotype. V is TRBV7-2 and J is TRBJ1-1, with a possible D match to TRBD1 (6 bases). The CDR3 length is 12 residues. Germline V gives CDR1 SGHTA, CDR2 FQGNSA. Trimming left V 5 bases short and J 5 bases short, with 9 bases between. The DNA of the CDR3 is TGTGCCAGCAGCAAGGGGGGGACTGAAGCTTTCTTT. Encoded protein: CASSKGGTEAFF.

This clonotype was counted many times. The CDR3 loop reads CASSSHPRYEAFF. The DNA for the CDR3 is TGTGCCAGCAGTTCCCATCCTAGGTATGAAGCTTTCTTT. The V gene is TRBV6-5, the J gene TRBJ1-1; D call uncertain. The CDR3 extends over 13 amino acids. Germline V gene lookup returns CDR1 MNHEY and CDR2 SVGAGI. The V and J ends lost 4 bases and 7 bases respectively, with 13 bases between them.

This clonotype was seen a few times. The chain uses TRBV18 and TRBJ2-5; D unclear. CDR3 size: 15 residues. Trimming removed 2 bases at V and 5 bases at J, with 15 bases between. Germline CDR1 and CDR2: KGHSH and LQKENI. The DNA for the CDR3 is TGTGCCAGCTCACCAACCCCGGGTGTAGGGGAGACCCAGTACTTC. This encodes CASSPTPGVGETQYF.

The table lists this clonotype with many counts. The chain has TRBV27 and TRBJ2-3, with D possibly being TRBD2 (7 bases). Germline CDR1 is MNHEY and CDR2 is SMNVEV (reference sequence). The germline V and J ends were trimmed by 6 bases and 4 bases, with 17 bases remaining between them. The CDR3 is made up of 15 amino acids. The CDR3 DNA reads TGTGCCAGCAGAGAACAGGGAGGGCAGGCAGATACGCAGTATTTT. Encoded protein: CASREQGGQADTQYF.

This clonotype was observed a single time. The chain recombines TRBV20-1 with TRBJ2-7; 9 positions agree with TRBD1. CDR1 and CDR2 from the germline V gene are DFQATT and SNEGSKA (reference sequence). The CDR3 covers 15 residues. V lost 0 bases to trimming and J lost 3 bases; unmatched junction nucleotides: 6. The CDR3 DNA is TGCAGTGCTAGAGACCCCCCGGACAGGGGCTACGAGCAGTACGTC. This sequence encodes CSARDPPDRGYEQYV.

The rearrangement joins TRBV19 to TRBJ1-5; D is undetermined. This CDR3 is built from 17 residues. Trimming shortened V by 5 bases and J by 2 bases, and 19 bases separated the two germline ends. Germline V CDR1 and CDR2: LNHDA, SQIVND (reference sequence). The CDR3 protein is CASSRLRDNGGNQPQHF. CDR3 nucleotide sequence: TGTGCCAGTAGTCGTTTAAGAGACAATGGTGGCAATCAGCCCCAGCATTTT.

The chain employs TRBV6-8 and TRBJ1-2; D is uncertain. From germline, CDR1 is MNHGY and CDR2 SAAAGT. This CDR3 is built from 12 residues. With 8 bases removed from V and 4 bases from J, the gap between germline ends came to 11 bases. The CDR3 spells CASETGIYGYTF. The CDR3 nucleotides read TGTGCCAGCGAGACTGGAATCTATGGCTACACCTTC.

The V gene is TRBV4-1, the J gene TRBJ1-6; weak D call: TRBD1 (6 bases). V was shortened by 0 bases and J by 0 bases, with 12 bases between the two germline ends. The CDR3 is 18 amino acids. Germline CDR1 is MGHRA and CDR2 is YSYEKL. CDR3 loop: CASSQDNGGSSYNSPLHF. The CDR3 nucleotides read TGCGCCAGCAGCCAAGATAACGGGGGCAGCTCCTATAATTCACCCCTCCACTTT.

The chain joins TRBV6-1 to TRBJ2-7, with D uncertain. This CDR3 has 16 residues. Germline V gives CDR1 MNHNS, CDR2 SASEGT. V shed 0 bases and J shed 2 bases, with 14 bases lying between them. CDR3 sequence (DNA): TGTGCCAGCAGTGAAGCGCGCAGGACCCTCCCCTACGAGCAGTACTTC. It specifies CASSEARRTLPYEQYF.

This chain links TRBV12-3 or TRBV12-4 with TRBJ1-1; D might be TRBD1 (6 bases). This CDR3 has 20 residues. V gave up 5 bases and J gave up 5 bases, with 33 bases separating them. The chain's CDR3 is CASSPFKVDGRGLPETEAFF. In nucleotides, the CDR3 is TGTGCCAGCAGTCCCTTCAAAGTGGATGGCAGGGGACTCCCTGAAACTGAAGCTTTCTTT.

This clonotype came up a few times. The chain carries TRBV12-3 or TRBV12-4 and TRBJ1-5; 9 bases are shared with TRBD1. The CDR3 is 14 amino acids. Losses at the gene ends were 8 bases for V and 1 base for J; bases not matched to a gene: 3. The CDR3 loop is CASGTGRSNQPQHF. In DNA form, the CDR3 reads TGTGCCAGCGGGACAGGGAGAAGCAATCAGCCCCAGCATTTT.

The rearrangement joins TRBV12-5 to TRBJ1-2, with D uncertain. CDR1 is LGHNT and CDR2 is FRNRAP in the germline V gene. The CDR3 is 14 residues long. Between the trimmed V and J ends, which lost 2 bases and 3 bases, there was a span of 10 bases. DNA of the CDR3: TGTGCTAGTGGTTTGAAGACCCGGGACTATGGCTACACCTTC. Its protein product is CASGLKTRDYGYTF.

The CDR3 DNA follows: TGCGCCAGCAGCCAAACCCCCGGGGGAAACACTGAAGCTTTCTTT. Translation: CASSQTPGGNTEAFF. This chain uses TRBV4-1 with TRBJ1-1; the D gene is possibly TRBD1 (5 bases). This CDR3 spans 15 amino acids. Trimming cost V 2 bases and J 2 bases, with 12 bases left between them. Germline loops: CDR1 MGHRA, CDR2 YSYEKL.

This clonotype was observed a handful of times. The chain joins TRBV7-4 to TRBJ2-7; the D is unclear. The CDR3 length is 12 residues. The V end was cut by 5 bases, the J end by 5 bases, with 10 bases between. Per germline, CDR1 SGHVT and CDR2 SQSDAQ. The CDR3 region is CASSPAENEQYF. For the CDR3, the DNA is TGTGCCAGCAGCCCCGCGGAAAACGAGCAGTACTTC.

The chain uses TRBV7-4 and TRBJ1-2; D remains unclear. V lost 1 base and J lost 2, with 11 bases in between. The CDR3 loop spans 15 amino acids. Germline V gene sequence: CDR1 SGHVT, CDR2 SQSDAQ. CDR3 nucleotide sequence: TGTGCCAGCAGCTTAGAGGAAGCCAGGAACTATGGCTACACCTTC. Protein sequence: CASSLEEARNYGYTF.

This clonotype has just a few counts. CDR3 region: CASSTRDARMNTEAFF. CDR3 nucleotides: TGTGCCAGCAGCACCCGGGACGCCCGAATGAACACTGAAGCTTTCTTT. V gene TRBV7-6 combines with J gene TRBJ1-1, with D possibly TRBD1 on 5 matching bases. This CDR3 comprises 16 residues. The ends were cut back, 5 bases at V and 0 bases at J, with 16 bases in the middle. Germline CDR1 and CDR2: SGHVS and FNYEAQ.

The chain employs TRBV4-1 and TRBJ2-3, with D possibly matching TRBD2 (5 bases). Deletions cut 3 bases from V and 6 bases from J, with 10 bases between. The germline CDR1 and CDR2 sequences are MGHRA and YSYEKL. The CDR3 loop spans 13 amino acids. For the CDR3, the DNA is TGCGCCAGCAGCCAGGGCGCGGGCGATACGCAGTATTTT. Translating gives CASSQGAGDTQYF.

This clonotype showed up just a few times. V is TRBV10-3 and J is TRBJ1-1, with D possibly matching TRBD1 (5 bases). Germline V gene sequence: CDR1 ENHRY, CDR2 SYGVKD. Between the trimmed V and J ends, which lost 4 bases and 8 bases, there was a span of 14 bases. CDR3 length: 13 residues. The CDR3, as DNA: TGTGCCATCAGTGCCTCGTGGGGGGAAGAAGCTTTCTTT. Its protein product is CAISASWGEEAFF.

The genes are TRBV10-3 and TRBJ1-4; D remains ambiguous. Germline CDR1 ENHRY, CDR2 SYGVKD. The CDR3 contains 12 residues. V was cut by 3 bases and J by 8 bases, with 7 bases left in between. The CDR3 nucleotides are TGTGCCATCAGTGATAAAGGAGAAAAACTGTTTTTT. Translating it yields CAISDKGEKLFF.